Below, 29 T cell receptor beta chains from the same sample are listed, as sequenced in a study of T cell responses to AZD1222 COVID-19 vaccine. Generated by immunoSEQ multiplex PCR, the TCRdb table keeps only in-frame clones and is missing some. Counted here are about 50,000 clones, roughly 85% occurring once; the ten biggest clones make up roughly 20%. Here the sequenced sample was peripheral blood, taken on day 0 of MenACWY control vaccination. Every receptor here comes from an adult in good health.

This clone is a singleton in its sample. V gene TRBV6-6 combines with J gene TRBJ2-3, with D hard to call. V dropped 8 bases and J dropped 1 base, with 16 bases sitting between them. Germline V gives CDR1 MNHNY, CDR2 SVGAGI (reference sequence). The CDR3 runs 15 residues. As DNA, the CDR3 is TGTGCCAGCGCCGCCAATCAGGCCCGCACAGATACGCAGTATTTT. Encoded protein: CASAANQARTDTQYF.

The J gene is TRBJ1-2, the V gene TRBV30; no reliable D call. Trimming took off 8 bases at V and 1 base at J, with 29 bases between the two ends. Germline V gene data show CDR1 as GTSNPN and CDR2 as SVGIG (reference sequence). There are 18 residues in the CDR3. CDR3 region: CAETRGSRGLQVNYGYTF. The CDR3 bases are TGTGCCGAGACCCGGGGAAGTCGTGGGCTCCAAGTTAACTATGGCTACACCTTC.

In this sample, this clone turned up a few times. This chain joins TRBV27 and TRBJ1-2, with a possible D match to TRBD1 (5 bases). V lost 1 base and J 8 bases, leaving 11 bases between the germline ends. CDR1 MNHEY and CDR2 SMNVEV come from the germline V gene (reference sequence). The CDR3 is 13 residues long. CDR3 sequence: CASSLYGDFGYTF. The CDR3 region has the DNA TGTGCCAGCAGTTTATATGGGGACTTCGGCTACACCTTC.

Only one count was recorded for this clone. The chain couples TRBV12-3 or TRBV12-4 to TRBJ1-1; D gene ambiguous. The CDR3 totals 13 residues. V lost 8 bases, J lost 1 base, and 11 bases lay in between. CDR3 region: CASGKHQNTEAFF. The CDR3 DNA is TGTGCCAGCGGCAAACATCAGAACACTGAAGCTTTCTTT.

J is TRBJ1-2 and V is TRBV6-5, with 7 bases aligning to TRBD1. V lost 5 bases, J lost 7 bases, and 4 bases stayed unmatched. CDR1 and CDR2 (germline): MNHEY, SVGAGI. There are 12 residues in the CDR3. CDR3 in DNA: TGTGCCAGCAGTCGACAGGGTCGTGGCTACACCTTC. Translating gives CASSRQGRGYTF.

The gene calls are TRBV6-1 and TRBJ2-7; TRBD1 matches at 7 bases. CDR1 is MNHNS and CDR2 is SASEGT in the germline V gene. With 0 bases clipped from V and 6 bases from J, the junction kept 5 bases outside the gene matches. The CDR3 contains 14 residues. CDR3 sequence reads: CASSEAVRGSEQYF. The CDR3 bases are TGTGCCAGCAGTGAAGCGGTCAGGGGGAGCGAGCAGTACTTC.

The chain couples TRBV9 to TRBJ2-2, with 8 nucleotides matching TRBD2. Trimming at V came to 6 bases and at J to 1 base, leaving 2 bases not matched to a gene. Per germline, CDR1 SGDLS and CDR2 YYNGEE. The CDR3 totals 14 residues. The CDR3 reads CASTLAGNTGELFF. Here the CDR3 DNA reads TGTGCCAGCACCCTAGCGGGGAACACCGGGGAGCTGTTTTTT.

The CDR3 here is CASSLAPGVGIQYF. The CDR3 bases are TGCGCCAGCAGCTTGGCCCCCGGGGTGGGGATCCAGTACTTC. The genes are TRBV5-1 and TRBJ2-5; D might be TRBD2 (5 bases). Trimming removed 0 bases from V and 10 bases from J, with 16 bases in between. The CDR3 contains 14 residues. Per germline, CDR1 SGHRS and CDR2 YFSETQ.

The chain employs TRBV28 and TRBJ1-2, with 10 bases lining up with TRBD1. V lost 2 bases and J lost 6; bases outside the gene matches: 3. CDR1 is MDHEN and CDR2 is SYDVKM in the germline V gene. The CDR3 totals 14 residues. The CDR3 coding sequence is TGTGCCAGCAGTTTAGGGGGACAGGGGAATGGCTACACCTTC. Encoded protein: CASSLGGQGNGYTF.

CDR3 coding DNA: TGTGCCAGCAGCCACCGGGACAGAATAAATCAGCCCCAGCATTTT. Its translation: CASSHRDRINQPQHF. V and J are TRBV28 and TRBJ1-5, with 7 bases identical to TRBD1. The ends lost 6 bases at V and 4 bases at J; junction bases unmatched: 9. CDR1 is MDHEN and CDR2 is SYDVKM in the germline V gene. CDR3 size: 15 residues.

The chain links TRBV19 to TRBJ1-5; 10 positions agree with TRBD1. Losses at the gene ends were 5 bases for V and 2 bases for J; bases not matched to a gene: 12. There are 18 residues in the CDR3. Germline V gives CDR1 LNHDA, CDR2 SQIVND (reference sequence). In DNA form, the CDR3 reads TGTGCCAGTAGTCCCCGGGACAGGGGAGGTGAGGGCAATCAGCCCCAGCATTTT. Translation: CASSPRDRGGEGNQPQHF.

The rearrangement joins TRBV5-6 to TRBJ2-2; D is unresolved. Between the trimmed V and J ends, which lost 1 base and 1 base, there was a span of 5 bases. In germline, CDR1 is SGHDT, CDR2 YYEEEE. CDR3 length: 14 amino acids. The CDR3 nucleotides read TGTGCCAGCAGCTTGCTCAAGAACACCGGGGAGCTGTTTTTT. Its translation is CASSLLKNTGELFF.

The CDR3 loop is CASSLTGREETQYF. The DNA for the CDR3 is TGCGCCAGCAGCTTAACCGGGAGGGAAGAGACCCAGTACTTC. This rearrangement joins TRBV5-1 to TRBJ2-5; the match to TRBD2 covers 8 bases. The CDR3 spans 14 residues. Germline V gives CDR1 SGHRS, CDR2 YFSETQ. The J segment lost 3 bases and the V segment lost 2 bases, leaving 3 bases of the junction unmatched.

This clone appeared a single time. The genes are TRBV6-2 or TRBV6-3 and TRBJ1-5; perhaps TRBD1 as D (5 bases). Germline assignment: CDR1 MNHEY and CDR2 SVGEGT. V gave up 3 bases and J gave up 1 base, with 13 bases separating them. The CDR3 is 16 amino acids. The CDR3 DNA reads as TGTGCCAGCAGTTATTCTCCAGGGAAGAGCAATCAGCCCCAGCATTTT. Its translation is CASSYSPGKSNQPQHF.

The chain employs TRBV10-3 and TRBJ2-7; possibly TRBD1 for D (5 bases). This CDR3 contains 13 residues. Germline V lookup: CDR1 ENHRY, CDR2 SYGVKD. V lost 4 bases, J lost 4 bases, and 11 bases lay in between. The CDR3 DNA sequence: TGTGCCATCAGTGTCAGGGTAGGGTACGAGCAGTACTTC. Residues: CAISVRVGYEQYF.

CDR3 loop: CASSAYRVGEQFF. As DNA, the CDR3 is TGTGCCAGCAGTGCTTACAGGGTTGGTGAGCAGTTCTTC. The chain joins TRBV25-1 to TRBJ2-1; TRBD1 might be the D (6 bases). Germline lookup yields CDR1 MGHDK and CDR2 SYGVNS. This CDR3 contains 13 residues. Trimming took 4 bases from V and 9 from J, leaving 13 bases between them.

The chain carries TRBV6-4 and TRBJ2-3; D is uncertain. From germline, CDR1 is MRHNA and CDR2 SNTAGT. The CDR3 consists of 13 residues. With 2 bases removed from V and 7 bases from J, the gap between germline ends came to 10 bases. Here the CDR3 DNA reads TGTGCCAGCAGTGACCTTTCCTCAAATACGCAGTATTTT. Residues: CASSDLSSNTQYF.

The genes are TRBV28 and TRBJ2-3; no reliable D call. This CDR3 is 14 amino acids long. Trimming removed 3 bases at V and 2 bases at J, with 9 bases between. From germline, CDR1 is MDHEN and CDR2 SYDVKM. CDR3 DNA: TGTGCCAGCAGTTTCCCCCGGACCACAGATACGCAGTATTTT. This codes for CASSFPRTTDTQYF.

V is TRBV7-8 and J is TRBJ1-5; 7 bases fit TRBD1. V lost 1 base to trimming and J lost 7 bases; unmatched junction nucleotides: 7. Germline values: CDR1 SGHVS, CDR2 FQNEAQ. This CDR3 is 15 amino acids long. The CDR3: CASSLVPQGSQPQHF. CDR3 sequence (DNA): TGTGCCAGCAGCTTAGTCCCACAGGGGAGCCAGCCCCAGCATTTT.

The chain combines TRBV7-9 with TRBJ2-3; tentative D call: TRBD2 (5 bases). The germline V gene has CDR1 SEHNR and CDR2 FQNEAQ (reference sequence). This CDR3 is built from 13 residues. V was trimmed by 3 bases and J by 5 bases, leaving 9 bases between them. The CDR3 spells CASSLTREDTQYF. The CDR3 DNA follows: TGTGCCAGCAGCTTGACACGGGAAGATACGCAGTATTTT.

DNA of the CDR3: TGTGCCAGCAGCTCATCAGGCATAGAAGAGACCCAGTACTTC. It yields the protein CASSSSGIEETQYF. This chain joins TRBV7-8 and TRBJ2-5, with D uncertain. Germline V gene sequence: CDR1 SGHVS, CDR2 FQNEAQ. The CDR3 loop spans 14 amino acids. V lost 4 bases and J lost 3, with 12 bases in between.

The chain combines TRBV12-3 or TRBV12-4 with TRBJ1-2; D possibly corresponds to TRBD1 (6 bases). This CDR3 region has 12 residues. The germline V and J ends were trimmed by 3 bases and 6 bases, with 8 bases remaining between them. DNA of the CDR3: TGTGCCAGCAGTTTTTCAGGGGATGGCTACACCTTC. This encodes CASSFSGDGYTF.

The CDR3 protein is CASSRTAESSYEQYF. The CDR3, as DNA: TGCGCCAGCAGCAGAACAGCGGAAAGCTCCTACGAGCAGTACTTC. The J gene is TRBJ2-7, the V gene TRBV5-1, with D perhaps matching TRBD2 (5 bases). The CDR3 contains 15 residues. Germline CDR1 and CDR2: SGHRS and YFSETQ. V lost 4 bases, J lost 0 bases, and 14 bases lay in between.

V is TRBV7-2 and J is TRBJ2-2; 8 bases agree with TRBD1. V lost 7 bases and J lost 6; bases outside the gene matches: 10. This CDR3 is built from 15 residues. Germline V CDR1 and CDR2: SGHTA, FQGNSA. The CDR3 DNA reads TGTGCCAGCACTTCCTCTAGACAGGGGCCCGGGGAGCTGTTTTTT. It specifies CASTSSRQGPGELFF.

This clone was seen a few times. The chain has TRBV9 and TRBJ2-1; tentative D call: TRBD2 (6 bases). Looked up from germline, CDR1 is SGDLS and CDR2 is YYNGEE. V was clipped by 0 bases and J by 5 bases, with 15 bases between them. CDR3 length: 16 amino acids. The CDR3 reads CASSVEGAGWNNEQFF. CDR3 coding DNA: TGTGCCAGCAGCGTAGAAGGAGCGGGTTGGAACAATGAGCAGTTCTTC.

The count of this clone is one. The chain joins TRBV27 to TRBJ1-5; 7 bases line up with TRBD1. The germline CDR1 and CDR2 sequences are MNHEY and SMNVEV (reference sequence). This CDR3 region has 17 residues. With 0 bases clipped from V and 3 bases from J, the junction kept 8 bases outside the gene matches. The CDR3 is CASSLSLSTGVNQPQHF. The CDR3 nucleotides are TGTGCCAGCAGTTTATCCCTTTCTACAGGGGTCAATCAGCCCCAGCATTTT.

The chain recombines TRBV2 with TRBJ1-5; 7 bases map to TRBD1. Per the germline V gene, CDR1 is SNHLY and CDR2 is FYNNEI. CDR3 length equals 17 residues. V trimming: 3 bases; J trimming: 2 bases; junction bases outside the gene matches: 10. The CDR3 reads CASSDSGQYMGNQPQHF. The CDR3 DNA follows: TGTGCCAGCAGTGACTCGGGACAGTATATGGGCAATCAGCCCCAGCATTTT.

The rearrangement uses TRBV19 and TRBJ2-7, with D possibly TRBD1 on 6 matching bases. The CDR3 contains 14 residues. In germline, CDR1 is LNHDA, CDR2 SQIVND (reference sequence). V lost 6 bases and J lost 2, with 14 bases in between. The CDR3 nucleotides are TGTGCCAGTAGACCCTCCGGACAGACCTACGAGCAGTACTTC. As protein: CASRPSGQTYEQYF.

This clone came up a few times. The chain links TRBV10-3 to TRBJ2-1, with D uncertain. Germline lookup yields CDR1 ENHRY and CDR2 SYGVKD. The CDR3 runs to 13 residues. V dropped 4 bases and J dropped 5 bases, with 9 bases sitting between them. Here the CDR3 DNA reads TGTGCCATCAGTGTTGGGATCCACAATGAGCAGTTCTTC. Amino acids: CAISVGIHNEQFF.